The clone carrying this T cell receptor beta chain was seen a single time. This record belongs to a study of shared clonotypes between healthy human individuals. Original processing notes: ImmunoSEQ output held junction-only sequences without quality scores, so filtering differed. Sequenced by immunoSEQ multiplex PCR; TCRdb stores in-frame clones only, minus some. Clone size and V and J calls were adopted from that table, with D and trimming inferred from the DNA. The sample includes 2 million to 2.5 million clones, approximately 96% of them seen just once. From CD4+ cells came CD45RA+ naive and CD45RA-negative memory subsets. This TCR was sampled from a man between 18 and 35 years old in good health. What was sequenced was naive CD4+ T cells sorted from blood. Subset noted: CD45RA+ positively selected.

CDR3 in DNA: TGTGCCAGCAGCCTGGGCTGGGGTCGGGAGACCCAGTACTTC. This encodes CASSLGWGRETQYF. The gene calls are TRBV7-3 and TRBJ2-5; D remains ambiguous. This CDR3 region has 14 residues. Germline assignment: CDR1 SGHTA and CDR2 FQGTGA. Trimming took 5 bases from V and 5 from J, leaving 15 bases between them.